The TCR beta chain described here comes from a study of tissue T cells after allogeneic stem cell transplantation (dated by TCRdb to the early 2020s). In the study overall: If a tissue had multiple samples, a pathologist reviewed H&E sections so that samples with histologically apparent lymphocytes got priority for sequencing. TCR beta repertoires were profiled across many tissues obtained from research autopsies of patients with and without GVHD, as well as in mouse models of GVHD. The human arm was a prospective observational study without blinding or randomization.

CDR1 and CDR2, looked up from the germline V gene (reference sequence), are PRHDT and FYEKMQ. The CDR3 numbers 16 residues from cysteine through phenylalanine. The CDR3 DNA has 48 bases and is translated from base 1. Trimming leaves V shorter by 1 base and J shorter by 4 bases, with the junction holding 6 bases beyond the gene matches. Overall results and qualifications from the work: A small and clinically heterogeneous patient cohort was studied, and sampling depth was acknowledged as a limitation. Within patients, how anatomically similar tissues were was a major factor shaping TCR repertoire composition, regardless of disease or transplant status. The study did not determine which tissue TCRs were alloreactive or antigen-specific, and some clones might have been persisting host cells. In both patients and mice, T cells from blood and spleen picked up only a limited part of the TCR repertoire that was detected in tissues. Few T cell clones were found to be shared across patients, but shared repertoire signatures across patients were revealed in a tissue-specific fashion by motif-based clustering. No blood samples were available for the non-GVHD comparator patients.

Library preparation was by the immunoSEQ multiplex PCR assay. Adaptive Biotechnologies performed TCRbeta CDR3 sequencing at survey depth and reported CDR3 sequences, V/J genes, productive frequency, and template counts. TCR beta CDR3 regions were amplified from genomic DNA instead of RNA. Per the source publication's procedure: Jensen-Shannon divergence served to quantify pairwise repertoire overlap between tissues, with 0 meaning identical and 1 meaning complete divergence. Tissues were clustered by single-linkage agglomerative hierarchical clustering of pairwise JSD values and displayed as dendrograms. All patient samples were analyzed with GLIPH2 using simulation_depth 1000, kmer_min_depth 3 and cdr3_length_cutoff 8, and only groups containing more than two unique CDR3s were kept. A standardized tissue-overlap score extrapolated Jaccard GLIPH-group overlap across patients to a standard repertoire size of 1000 clones. Linear mixed-effect models, with tissue as a fixed effect and individual as a random effect, were used to test how diversity related to clinical or experimental variables. TCRdb obtained this table from immuneACCESS and retained in-frame rearrangements with V and J assigned. These tables miss some clones; where compared with another copy, unresolved V genes account for less than half of the shortfall, and the remainder is unexplained. The DNA gave D and trimming, while V, J and clone size come from that table. The table for this sample lists tens of thousands of clones; about 73% of them were counted only once. The ten largest clonotypes hold about 8.3% of the sample.

Of note for this clone: Its specific antigen is unknown. No per-base quality is available; no much larger clone lies one base away.

The time point label corresponds to: human tissue collected at research (rapid) autopsy. Three non-HCT comparator patients with other cancers, having at least five GI tract samples and no known GI disease at death, were selected retrospectively. Autopsy tissues included GI sites from esophagus to rectum, liver, skin and lymphoid organs including spleen, after a median post-mortem interval of roughly 9.5 hours. Autopsy specimens were bisected, with one portion flash-frozen in liquid nitrogen and the rest formalin-fixed; GI outer muscle layers were removed. Genomic DNA was extracted from frozen tissues using the Mag-Bind Blood & Tissue DNA HDQ 96 Kit on a Chemagic 360 or the DNeasy Blood & Tissue Kit. Because of concern about red blood cell contamination, extracted DNA underwent additional purification with the Genomic DNA Clean & Concentrator-25 kit.

Material: tissue from the ileum, obtained at autopsy. Recombination linked TRBV13 to TRBJ1-4; TRBD1 agrees with 7 junctional bases. The sequence was obtained from a female donor over 55 with lung cancer. The sequenced DNA is TGTGCCAGCAGCTTAGCCTACAGGGGTCGTAATGAAAAACTGTTTTTT. It codes for CASSLAYRGRNEKLFF.